Below are 14 T cell receptor beta chains sequenced from a single sample in a study of naive and memory T cell subsets. An equimolar mix of two oligonucleotides served as the beta constant-region primer for TRBC1 and TRBC2. From the UMI-ligation and nested PCR reads, TCRdb called clonotypes with MiXCR, one entry per CDR3 protein. The profile shows more than 25,000 distinct CDR3 sequences, around 11% of them singletons. Input material: effector memory CD4+ T cells from blood. Subset of the sample: effector memory, CD45RA- CD27-. These receptors originate from a human donor in good health.

This clonotype has ten or more counts. The chain combines TRBV19 with TRBJ2-1, with TRBD2 matching over 9 bases. Trimming took 0 bases from V and 2 from J; bases not matched to a gene: 2. Germline-derived CDR1 and CDR2 are LNHDA and SQIVND (reference sequence). The CDR3 is 16 residues long. CDR3 sequence: CASSIEGGGAYNEQFF. CDR3 in DNA: TGTGCCAGTAGTATAGAAGGCGGGGGGGCCTACAATGAGCAGTTCTTC.

This clonotype was found many times. Here the CDR3 reads CSARDGRRGTVGSPLHF. The CDR3 bases are TGCAGTGCTAGAGATGGGCGAAGAGGGACAGTTGGTTCACCCCTCCACTTT. The V call is TRBV20-1, the J call TRBJ1-6; 7 bases match TRBD1. Trimming removed 0 bases from V and 9 bases from J; junction bases left unmatched: 14. The CDR3 runs 17 residues. CDR1 is DFQATT, CDR2 SNEGSKA, per germline (reference sequence).

The chain uses TRBV7-8 and TRBJ1-1, with TRBD1 as a possible D gene (5 bases). There are 14 residues in the CDR3. V was cut by 8 bases and J by 0 bases, with 13 bases left in between. CDR1 is SGHVS and CDR2 is FQNEAQ in the germline V gene. This CDR3 is CASVLGRLNTEAFF. The DNA for the CDR3 is TGTGCCAGCGTGCTGGGACGGCTGAACACTGAAGCTTTCTTT.

Of note for this clonotype: A much larger clone is a single base away; this may be a read error. The chain has TRBV7-9 and TRBJ1-1; no clear D gene. The CDR3 covers 11 residues. Trimming took off 10 bases at V and 0 bases at J, with 6 bases between the two ends. The germline V gene has CDR1 SEHNR and CDR2 FQNEAQ (reference sequence). The CDR3 loop reads CAIAVNTEAFF. The CDR3 coding sequence is TGTGCCATCGCGGTGAACACTGAAGCTTTCTTT.

The V call is TRBV24-1, the J call TRBJ2-4; TRBD2 matches 13 bases. After removal of 3 bases from V and 8 bases from J, the junction contained 9 bases not matched to a gene. The CDR3 runs 17 residues. Germline assignment: CDR1 KGHDR and CDR2 SFDVKD. The CDR3 nucleotides are TGTGCCACCAGTGATCGCCGGACTAGCGGGAGTTTGGACATTCAGTACTTC. Translated, it gives CATSDRRTSGSLDIQYF.

The genes are TRBV4-1 and TRBJ2-2; no clear D gene. CDR1 MGHRA and CDR2 YSYEKL come from the germline V gene. The V end was cut by 1 base, the J end by 4 bases, with 10 bases between. The CDR3 spans 15 residues. The CDR3 loop is CASSQGSSLTGELFF. For the CDR3, the DNA is TGCGCCAGCAGCCAAGGCAGCAGCCTCACCGGGGAGCTGTTTTTT.

There are a few counts of this clonotype. This rearrangement joins TRBV12-3 or TRBV12-4 to TRBJ2-7, with 7 bases fitting TRBD2. The CDR3 consists of 14 residues. With 1 base clipped from V and 6 bases from J, the junction kept 6 bases outside the gene matches. CDR3 amino acids: CASSLGAGTTEQYF. The CDR3 nucleotides are TGTGCCAGCAGTTTAGGAGCGGGGACTACCGAGCAGTACTTC.

This clonotype has just a few counts. The chain joins TRBV7-6 to TRBJ1-1; a weak D match, TRBD1 (5 bases). The V gene lost 6 bases and the J gene lost 3 bases, with 17 bases spanning the gap. Germline V gene lookup returns CDR1 SGHVS and CDR2 FNYEAQ. This CDR3 region has 15 residues. CDR3 sequence reads: CASRPAAGGDTEAFF. CDR3 sequence (DNA): TGTGCCAGCAGACCCGCCGCGGGGGGAGACACTGAAGCTTTCTTT.

This clonotype was recorded many times. The chain couples TRBV18 to TRBJ2-3; a weak D match, TRBD2 (6 bases). V lost 3 bases and J lost 0, with 10 bases in between. This CDR3 contains 15 residues. CDR1 is KGHSH and CDR2 is LQKENI in the germline V gene. CDR3 region: CASSPRGDSTDTQYF. CDR3 DNA: TGTGCCAGCTCACCGCGCGGGGATAGCACAGATACGCAGTATTTT.

This clonotype appeared a few times. The chain combines TRBV5-1 with TRBJ2-7, with D perhaps matching TRBD1 (5 bases). CDR1 SGHRS and CDR2 YFSETQ come from the germline V gene. The ends were cut back, 0 bases at V and 3 bases at J, with 7 bases in the middle. This CDR3 has 13 amino acids. The chain's CDR3 is CASSLGQNYEQYF. In nucleotides, the CDR3 is TGCGCCAGCAGCTTGGGACAGAACTACGAGCAGTACTTC. The variable domain in full, completed from reference TRBV5-1 and TRBJ2-7, reads KAGVTQTPRYLIKTRGQQVTLSCSPISGHRSVSWYQQTPGQGLQFLFEYFSETQRNKGNFPGRFSGRQFSNSRSEMNVSTLELGDSALYLCASSLGQNYEQYFGPGTRLTVT.

Only a few counts were recorded for this clonotype. The V call is TRBV7-6, the J call TRBJ2-1; tentative D call: TRBD1 (6 bases). The germline V gene has CDR1 SGHVS and CDR2 FNYEAQ. The CDR3 length is 16 residues. V was shortened by 5 bases and J by 9 bases, with 23 bases between the two germline ends. The CDR3 spells CASSADRPRPEREQFF. CDR3 coding DNA: TGTGCCAGCAGCGCAGACAGGCCGCGGCCGGAACGTGAGCAGTTCTTC.

In this sample, this clonotype turned up many times. The chain carries TRBV24-1 and TRBJ2-2; tentatively, D is TRBD1 (5 bases). The V end lost 4 bases, the J end lost 7 bases, and 15 bases lay between the germline ends. CDR1 is KGHDR and CDR2 is SFDVKD in the germline V gene. CDR3 length: 15 residues. Here the CDR3 DNA reads TGTGCCACCAGTGACCGTGCAGGGTATGGCGGGGAGCTGTTTTTT. Translation gives CATSDRAGYGGELFF.

This clonotype was observed a handful of times. The chain is built from TRBV4-2 and TRBJ2-1; 7 nucleotides align to TRBD1. Germline V gene data show CDR1 as LGHNA and CDR2 as YNFKEQ. The CDR3 runs to 14 residues. V gave up 1 base and J gave up 8 bases; unmatched junction bases: 5. CDR3 region: CASSQGGQVYEQFF. CDR3 sequence (DNA): TGTGCCAGCAGCCAAGGTGGACAGGTCTATGAGCAGTTCTTC.

This clonotype occurred many times. This chain uses TRBV4-2 with TRBJ2-4, with 11 positions matching TRBD2. The germline V gene has CDR1 LGHNA and CDR2 YNFKEQ. CDR3 length: 20 residues. V was pared by 0 bases and J by 0 bases, with 10 bases of the junction left unmatched. In DNA, the CDR3 is TGTGCCAGCAGCCAAGATCCGGGGACTAGCGGCACATTAGCCAAAAACATTCAGTACTTC. Amino acid sequence: CASSQDPGTSGTLAKNIQYF.